The clone carrying this T cell receptor beta chain was detected only once. These data come from a study of blood T cell repertoires in COVID-19. Overall study context: PBMCs, B-cell-depleted T cells, or T cells provided the cDNA or gDNA that made up the material.

Germline lookup yields CDR1 SGHRS and CDR2 YFSETQ. The CDR3 length is 18 residues. V gave up 0 bases and J gave up 7 bases; unmatched junction bases: 12. Data came from immunoSEQ multiplex PCR; TCRdb stores just in-frame clones and leaves some out. The sample carries some 150,000 clones, 83% recorded once. Sequenced input: PBMCs or T cells enriched from blood (not recorded which). The source of this sequence is a woman in her 50s in a cohort exposed to, infected with or recovered from COVID-19 (not recorded which). The chain carries TRBV5-1 and TRBJ2-1, with TRBD2 matching over 11 bases. The CDR3, as DNA: TGCGCCAGCAGCTTGGACCGAGGACTAGCGGGCCAAGGGAATGAGCAGTTCTTC. It yields the protein CASSLDRGLAGQGNEQFF.